This paragraph reports one T cell receptor beta chain. This clone appeared once. Its antigen is unknown. No base quality information exists; no much larger clone differs at one position. The source of the sample is a study of blood T cell repertoires in COVID-19 (dated by TCRdb to 2018 to 2020). In the study overall: The collaborator samples originated in the United States, Italy and Spain and spanned the acute and convalescent phases of COVID-19. The material from the prospective study consisted of cDNA or gDNA derived from T cells, B-cell-depleted T cells, or PBMCs. The dataset comprised deeply sampled blood TCRbeta repertoires from subjects exposed to, actively infected with, or recovered from COVID-19. The repertoires were released in a freely available public database meant as a resource for research on the immune response to SARS-CoV-2. The samples were drawn from two sources: the first 160 participants of the ongoing ImmuneRACE study, and 1,254 subjects contributed by 6 global collaborators. The sample metadata nearly always contained a de-identified subject ID, COVID-19 status, age in years and sex. Where HLA class I and class II types were available, the types were taken from metadata supplied by the sample provider, not from assay-based typing.

TCRbeta CDR3 regions were amplified from genomic DNA using the immunoSEQ Assay, a bias-controlled multiplex PCR. For the original study's pipeline: Nucleated cell counts per sample were estimated from amplification of reference gene primers within the assay. To quantify the absolute abundance of each unique TCRbeta CDR3 rearrangement, sequence reads were collapsed and filtered. Productive Simpson clonality was computed per sample as the square root of Simpson's diversity index over productive rearrangements. The source is immuneACCESS, and TCRdb retained only in-frame sequences with V and J called. Part of the clones is not carried over; for the studies checked, unresolved V genes explain less than half of this, and the remainder is unexplained. That table supplies the V and J calls and clone size; D and trimming were determined from the DNA. The sample data list roughly 74,000 clones, and about 89% of these were observed just once. 0.95% to 1.5% of the sample comes from the top ten.

Participants in the prospective study were aged roughly 18 to 90 years, lived in some 24 United States geographic areas, and enrolled through a virtual design. In the prospective study, cohorts were assigned on the basis of participant-reported clinical history obtained from a screening survey and a study questionnaire. In the prospective study, whole blood, serum and a nasopharyngeal or oropharyngeal swab were collected from each participant by mobile phlebotomists. Participants in the prospective study had the option to provide additional blood draws and questionnaires over a 2-month period. Before DNA extraction, prospective study blood samples were shipped either frozen or at room temperature. Broader findings and caveats from the paper: Clinical and demographic metadata were provided uncurated, with the amount varying by source and participant.

The sample comprised PBMCs or T cells enriched from blood (not recorded which). This TCR was sampled from a woman between 50 and 59 years old with acute COVID-19.

The DNA sequence is TGTGCCACCAGCGCCGGGAGAGGCTATGGGGCCAACGTCCTGACTTTC. The resulting protein is CATSAGRGYGANVLTF. The rearrangement joined TRBV15 to TRBJ2-6; TRBD2 is possibly the D segment (6 matching bases). V and J lose 5 bases and 3 bases, and a span of 14 bases separates them. The CDR3 contains 16 residues, cysteine and phenylalanine counted. This entry keeps only the CDR3 DNA: 48 bases, framed from base 1. CDR1 and CDR2 were assigned from the germline V gene (reference sequence) as LNHNV and YYDKDF. The entire variable domain, with the stretches around the CDR3 drawn from the reference TRBV15 and TRBJ2-6 proteins, is DAMVIQNPRYQVTQFGKPVTLSCSQTLNHNVMYWYQQKSSQAPKLLFHYYDKDFNNEADTPDNFQSRRPNTSFCFLDIRSPGLGDTAMYLCATSAGRGYGANVLTFGAGSRLTVL.